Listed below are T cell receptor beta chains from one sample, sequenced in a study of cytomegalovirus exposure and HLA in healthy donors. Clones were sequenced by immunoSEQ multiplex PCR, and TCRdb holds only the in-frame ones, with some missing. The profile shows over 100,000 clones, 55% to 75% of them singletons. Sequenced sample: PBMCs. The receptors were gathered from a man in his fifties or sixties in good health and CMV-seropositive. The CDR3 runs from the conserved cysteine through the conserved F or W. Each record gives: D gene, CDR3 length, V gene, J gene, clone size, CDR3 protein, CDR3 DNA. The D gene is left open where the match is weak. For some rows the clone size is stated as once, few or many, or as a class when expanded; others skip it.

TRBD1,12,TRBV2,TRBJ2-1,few,CASAVQGVGQFF,TGTGCCAGCGCCGTCCAGGGGGTGGGACAGTTCTTC
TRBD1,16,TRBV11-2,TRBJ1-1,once,CASSLGADRGLTEAFF,TGTGCCAGCAGCTTAGGGGCGGACAGGGGTCTGACTGAAGCTTTCTTT
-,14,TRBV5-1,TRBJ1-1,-,CASSFRGPNTEAFF,TGCGCCAGCAGCTTCAGGGGCCCGAACACTGAAGCTTTCTTT
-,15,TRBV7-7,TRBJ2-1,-,CASSSGEDPYNEQFF,TGTGCTAGCAGCTCGGGAGAGGACCCCTACAATGAGCAGTTCTTC
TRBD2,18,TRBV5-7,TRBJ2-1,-,CASSPPPASGLLYNEQFF,TGTGCCAGCAGCCCGCCTCCAGCTAGCGGCTTATTATACAATGAGCAGTTCTTC
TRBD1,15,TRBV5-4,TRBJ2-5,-,CASSLRTGHKETQYF,TGTGCCAGCAGCTTGCGGACAGGACACAAAGAGACCCAGTACTTC
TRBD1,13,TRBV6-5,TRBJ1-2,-,CASSSPGTGGYTF,TGTGCCAGCAGTTCTCCAGGGACAGGCGGCTACACCTTC
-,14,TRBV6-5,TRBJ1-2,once,CASSGPGENYGYTF,TGTGCCAGCAGTGGACCAGGGGAGAACTATGGCTACACCTTC
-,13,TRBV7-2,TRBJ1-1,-,CASSFFRVAEAFF,TGTGCCAGCAGCTTTTTTCGGGTTGCTGAAGCTTTCTTT
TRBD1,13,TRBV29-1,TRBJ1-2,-,CSVERDRRYGYTF,TGCAGCGTTGAGAGGGACAGGCGGTATGGCTACACCTTC
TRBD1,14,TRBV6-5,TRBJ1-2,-,CASSPGQGLNGYTF,TGTGCCAGCAGCCCCGGACAGGGTCTCAATGGCTACACCTTC
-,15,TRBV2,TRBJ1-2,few,CASSEERGAGYGYTF,TGTGCCAGCAGTGAAGAGCGGGGGGCCGGCTATGGCTACACCTTC
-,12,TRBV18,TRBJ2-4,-,CASSPDRNIQYF,TGTGCCAGCTCCCCCGACAGAAACATTCAGTACTTC
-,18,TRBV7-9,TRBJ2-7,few,CASIDRGLPKGDFYEQYF,TGTGCCAGCATCGACAGGGGACTACCTAAAGGGGATTTCTACGAGCAGTACTTC
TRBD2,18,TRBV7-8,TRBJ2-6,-,CASSPRERGGFGANVLTF,TGTGCCAGCAGCCCCCGGGAGCGGGGAGGCTTTGGGGCCAACGTCCTGACTTTC
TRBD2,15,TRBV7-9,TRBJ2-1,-,CSSSPTLAEHNEQFF,TGTTCCAGCAGCCCTACACTAGCGGAGCACAATGAGCAGTTCTTC
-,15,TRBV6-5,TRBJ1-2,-,CASSYSPGSGYGYTF,TGTGCCAGCAGTTACTCGCCGGGTTCGGGCTATGGCTACACCTTC
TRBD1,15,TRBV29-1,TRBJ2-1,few,CSADRADSSYNEQFF,TGCAGCGCAGACAGGGCCGATAGCTCCTACAATGAGCAGTTCTTC
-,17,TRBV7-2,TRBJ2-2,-,CASSFKATPSGTGELFF,TGTGCCAGCAGCTTTAAGGCGACACCGAGTGGCACCGGGGAGCTGTTTTTT
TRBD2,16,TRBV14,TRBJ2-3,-,CASSQATGTSGQTQYF,TGTGCCAGCAGCCAAGCCACCGGGACTAGCGGGCAAACGCAGTATTTT
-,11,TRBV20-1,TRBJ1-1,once,CSAATAREAFF,TGCAGTGCCGCAACAGCCAGAGAAGCTTTCTTT
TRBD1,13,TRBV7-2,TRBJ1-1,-,CASTLTGGTEAFF,TGTGCCAGCACCCTGACAGGGGGCACTGAAGCTTTCTTT
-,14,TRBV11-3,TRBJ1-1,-,CASRRTGKDTEAFF,TGTGCCAGCAGGCGAACAGGGAAGGACACTGAAGCTTTCTTT
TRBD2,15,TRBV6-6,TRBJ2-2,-,CASRGLAGETGELFF,TGTGCCAGCAGAGGACTAGCGGGAGAAACCGGGGAGCTGTTTTTT
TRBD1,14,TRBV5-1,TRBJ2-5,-,CASSYSGTAETQYF,TGCGCCAGCAGCTACTCCGGGACAGCTGAGACCCAGTACTTC
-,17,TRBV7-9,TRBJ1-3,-,CASSLDRGAISGNTIYF,TGTGCCAGCAGCTTAGATCGGGGGGCCATCTCTGGAAACACCATATATTTT
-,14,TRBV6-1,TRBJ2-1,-,CASTGGLMHNEQFF,TGTGCCAGCACAGGGGGGTTGATGCACAATGAGCAGTTCTTC
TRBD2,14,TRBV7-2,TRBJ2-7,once,CASSLLAGLYEQYF,TGTGCCAGCAGCCTACTAGCGGGACTCTACGAGCAGTACTTC
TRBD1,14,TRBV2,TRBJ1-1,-,CASRLVAGQGEAFF,TGTGCCAGCAGGCTTGTCGCGGGACAGGGAGAAGCTTTCTTT
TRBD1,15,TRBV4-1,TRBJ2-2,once,CASSGPTGRSGELFF,TGCGCCAGCAGCGGTCCGACAGGGCGGTCCGGGGAGCTGTTTTTT
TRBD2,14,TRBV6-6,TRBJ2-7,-,CASSSGTNEYEQYF,TGTGCCAGCAGTTCCGGGACTAATGAATACGAGCAGTACTTC
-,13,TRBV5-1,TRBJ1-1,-,CASRRGWSTEAFF,TGCGCCAGCAGAAGGGGGTGGAGCACTGAAGCTTTCTTT
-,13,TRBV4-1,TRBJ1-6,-,CASSHSFESPLHF,TGCGCCAGCAGCCACTCCTTTGAGTCACCCCTCCACTTT
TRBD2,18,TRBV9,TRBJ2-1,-,CASSVGGPLAGVYDEQFF,TGTGCCAGCAGCGTAGGGGGCCCTCTAGCGGGAGTCTACGATGAGCAGTTCTTC
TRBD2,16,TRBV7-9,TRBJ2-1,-,CAGKIGTSGKYNEQFF,TGTGCCGGCAAAATAGGGACTAGCGGGAAATACAATGAGCAGTTCTTC
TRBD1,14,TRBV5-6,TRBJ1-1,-,CASSTGQGVTEAFF,TGTGCCAGCAGCACCGGACAGGGGGTCACTGAAGCTTTCTTT
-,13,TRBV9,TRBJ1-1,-,CASSSSPNTEAFF,TGTGCCAGCTCTTCTTCCCCGAACACTGAAGCTTTCTTT
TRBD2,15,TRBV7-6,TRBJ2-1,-,CASSLSGSSYNEQFF,TGTGCCAGCAGCCTTAGCGGGAGCTCCTACAATGAGCAGTTCTTC
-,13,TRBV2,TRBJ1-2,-,CASQSAVNYGYTF,TGTGCCAGCCAAAGCGCCGTTAACTATGGCTACACCTTC
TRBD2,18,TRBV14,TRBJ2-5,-,CASSQDLRVAGGRETQYF,TGTGCCAGCAGCCAAGATCTAAGGGTAGCGGGAGGAAGAGAGACCCAGTACTTC